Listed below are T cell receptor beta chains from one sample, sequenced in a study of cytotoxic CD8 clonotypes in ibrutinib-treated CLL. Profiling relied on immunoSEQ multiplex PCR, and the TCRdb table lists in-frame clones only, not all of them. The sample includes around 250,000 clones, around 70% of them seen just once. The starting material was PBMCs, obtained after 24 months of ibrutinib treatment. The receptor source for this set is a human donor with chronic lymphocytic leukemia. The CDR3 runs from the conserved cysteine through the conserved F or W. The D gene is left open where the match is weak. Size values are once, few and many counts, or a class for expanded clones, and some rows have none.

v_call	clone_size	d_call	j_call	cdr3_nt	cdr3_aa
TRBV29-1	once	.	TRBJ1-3	TGCAGCGTTGTTACGAGTGCCTCTGGAAACACCATATATTTT	CSVVTSASGNTIYF
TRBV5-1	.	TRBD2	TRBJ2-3	TGCGCCAGCAGCTTGACTAGCGGGAGTCGGGATACGCAGTATTTT	CASSLTSGSRDTQYF
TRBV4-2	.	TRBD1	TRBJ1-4	TGTGCCAGCAGCGTCGAACCGGGACAGGATGAAAAACTGTTTTTT	CASSVEPGQDEKLFF
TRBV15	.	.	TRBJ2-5	TGTGCCACTGGAAGGGACGGGTTGAATTCAGAGACCCAGTACTTC	CATGRDGLNSETQYF
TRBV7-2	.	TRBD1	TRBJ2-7	TGTGCCAGCAGCTTAGTGACAGGGGTCACCTACGAGCAGTACTTC	CASSLVTGVTYEQYF
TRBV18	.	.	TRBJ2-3	TGTGCCAGCTCATCTCGATCTAGCACAGATACGCAGTATTTT	CASSSRSSTDTQYF
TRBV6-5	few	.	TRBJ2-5	TGTGCCAGCCTAGCTAGCAGCTCTTTGGTCGAGACCCAGTACTTC	CASLASSSLVETQYF
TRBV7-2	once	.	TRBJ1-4	TGTGCCAGCAGCGTATGGGGGGGTGAAAAACTGTTTTTT	CASSVWGGEKLFF
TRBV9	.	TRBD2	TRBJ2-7	TGTGCCAGCAATCGAGATGGCGGGGGCTCCTACGAGCAGTACTTC	CASNRDGGGSYEQYF
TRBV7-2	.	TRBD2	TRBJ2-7	TGTGCCAGCAGTTTTCTTTTAGCGGGAGTTTCGTACGAGCAGTACTTC	CASSFLLAGVSYEQYF
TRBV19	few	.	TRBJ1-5	TGTGCCACGTGGGGAAGCAATCAGCCCCAGCATTTT	CATWGSNQPQHF
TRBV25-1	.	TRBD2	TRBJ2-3	TGTGCCAGCAGTGAGGCTAGCGGTAGCACAGATACGCAGTATTTT	CASSEASGSTDTQYF
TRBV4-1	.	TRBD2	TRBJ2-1	TGCGCCAGCAGCCAAGCTAGCGGGCAATACAATGAGCAGTTCTTC	CASSQASGQYNEQFF
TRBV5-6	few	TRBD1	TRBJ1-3	TGTGCCAGCAGCTACGGACAGGGGGGACACACCATATATTTT	CASSYGQGGHTIYF
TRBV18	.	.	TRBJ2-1	TGTGCCAGCTATTTCACAGGGACCTCCGATGAGCAGTTCTTC	CASYFTGTSDEQFF
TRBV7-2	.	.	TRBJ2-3	TGTGCCAGCAGCTCCCTCGGGGGCGGGAGCACAGATACGCAGTATTTT	CASSSLGGGSTDTQYF
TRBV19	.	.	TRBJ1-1	TGTGCCAGTAGTATGGGTGGAGATCGGTCCGCTGAAGCTTTCTTT	CASSMGGDRSAEAFF
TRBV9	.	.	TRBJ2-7	TGTGCCAGCAGCGTAGGCGGGGACGCCGAGCAGTACTTC	CASSVGGDAEQYF
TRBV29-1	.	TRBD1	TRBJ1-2	TGCAGCGTTGAAGATAACAGGGGATATGGCTACACCTTC	CSVEDNRGYGYTF
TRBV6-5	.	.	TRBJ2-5	TGTGCCAGCAGTTACGGAGGGACAGACCAAGAGACCCAGTACTTC	CASSYGGTDQETQYF
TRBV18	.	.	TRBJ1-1	TGTGCCAGCTCACCCCAAAGTGGGGTTCCTTTAACGGCTTTCTTT	CASSPQSGVPLTAFF
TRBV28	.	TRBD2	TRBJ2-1	TGTGCCAGCAGTTCCCCCCAGGGCGGGAGCGGTTTCGATGAGCAGTTCTTC	CASSSPQGGSGFDEQFF
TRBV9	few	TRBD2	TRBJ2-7	TGTGCCAGCAGCGTATCGGGGGAGGGCCACTACGAGCAGTACTTC	CASSVSGEGHYEQYF
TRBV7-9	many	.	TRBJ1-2	TGTGCCAGCAGCACCCGAGAAGGCTACACCTTC	CASSTREGYTF
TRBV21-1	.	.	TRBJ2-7	TGTGCCAGCAGCAAGGGGGTTGTAGCCTACGAGCAGTACTTC	CASSKGVVAYEQYF
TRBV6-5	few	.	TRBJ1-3	TGTGCCAGCAGTAGAATCGCCAGCTCTGGAAACACCATATATTTT	CASSRIASSGNTIYF
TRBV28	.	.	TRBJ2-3	TGTGCCAGCAGCGTACTAGCAGATACGCAGTATTTT	CASSVLADTQYF
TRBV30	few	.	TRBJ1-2	TGTGCCTGGAACCGAGAGGGGGGCTACACCTTC	CAWNREGGYTF
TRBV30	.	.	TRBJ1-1	TGTGCCTTCGACCCGGGGACTGAAGCTTTCTTT	CAFDPGTEAFF
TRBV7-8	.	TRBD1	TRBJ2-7	TGTGCCAGCAGACAGACAGGGTTCGACGAGCAGTACTTC	CASRQTGFDEQYF
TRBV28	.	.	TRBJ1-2	TGTGCCAGCAGTATAGACGCGTGGCCCCTCACTAACTATGGCTACACCTTC	CASSIDAWPLTNYGYTF